This is a list of T cell receptor beta chains from one sample in a study of blood T cell repertoires in COVID-19. The assay was immunoSEQ multiplex PCR, and TCRdb's table has in-frame clones only and misses some. The data contain some 150,000 clones, around 81% of them singletons. The sample was peripheral blood. The origin of the receptors is a man between 60 and 75 years old with active or convalescent COVID-19. Each CDR3 is given with its conserved first and last residue. A D gene is named only where the DNA matches it firmly. Size values are once, few and many counts, or a class for expanded clones, and some rows have none.

d_call clone_size j_call v_call cdr3_aa cdr3_nt
TRBD1 - TRBJ1-6 TRBV30 CAWARQGNSPLHF TGTGCCTGGGCCAGACAGGGGAATTCACCCCTCCACTTT
TRBD2 - TRBJ2-3 TRBV7-9 CASSPRLAGGPSRADTQYF TGTGCCAGCAGCCCTCGACTAGCGGGAGGGCCAAGTCGGGCAGATACGCAGTATTTT
TRBD2 - TRBJ2-7 TRBV7-2 CASSLGTSTYEQYF TGTGCCAGCAGCTTAGGGACTAGCACCTACGAGCAGTACTTC
- once TRBJ2-6 TRBV27 CASRSLSSGANVLTF TGTGCCAGCAGGAGCTTGAGCTCTGGGGCCAACGTCCTGACTTTC
- - TRBJ1-5 TRBV6-2/TRBV6-3 CASSVGRQPQHF TGTGCCAGCAGTGTAGGGAGGCAGCCCCAGCATTTT
TRBD2 - TRBJ2-1 TRBV5-1 CASSLGREVDEQFF TGCGCCAGCAGCTTGGGGCGGGAGGTCGATGAGCAGTTCTTC
- - TRBJ2-7 TRBV6-5 CASILARGPYEQYF TGTGCCAGCATACTCGCGCGGGGTCCCTACGAGCAGTACTTC
TRBD1 - TRBJ2-3 TRBV5-4 CASSARQGSTDTQYF TGTGCCAGCAGCGCTCGACAGGGAAGCACAGATACGCAGTATTTT
- - TRBJ1-3 TRBV9 CASSPQGYGNTIYF TGTGCCAGCAGCCCCCAGGGTTATGGAAACACCATATATTTT
- - TRBJ2-3 TRBV11-2 CASSLNGGLSPDTQYF TGTGCCAGCAGCCTGAATGGGGGACTCAGCCCAGATACGCAGTATTTT
TRBD2 - TRBJ2-7 TRBV28 CASSLFVRGTSGRVWQYF TGTGCCAGCAGTTTATTTGTCAGGGGGACTAGCGGGAGAGTTTGGCAGTACTTC
TRBD2 - TRBJ2-7 TRBV23-1 CASSGGAGGWGDEQYF TGCGCCAGCAGTGGAGGGGCGGGAGGATGGGGGGACGAGCAGTACTTC
- - TRBJ1-1 TRBV19 CASSSVGEYTEAFF TGTGCCAGTAGCTCAGTTGGAGAGTACACTGAAGCTTTCTTT
TRBD1 few TRBJ2-3 TRBV7-9 CASSFPGQGALTDTQYF TGTGCCAGCAGCTTTCCGGGACAGGGGGCGCTCACAGATACGCAGTATTTT
TRBD2 - TRBJ2-5 TRBV18 CASSPTASGKGETQYF TGTGCCAGCTCACCAACGGCTAGCGGCAAGGGGGAGACCCAGTACTTC
- - TRBJ2-1 TRBV7-3 CASSSIGNAEQFF TGTGCCAGCAGCTCCATCGGGAACGCTGAGCAGTTCTTC
TRBD1 once TRBJ1-2 TRBV28 CASRWRGPYGYTF TGTGCCAGCAGATGGAGGGGGCCTTATGGCTACACCTTC
- - TRBJ1-1 TRBV6-2/TRBV6-3 CASSYSGVRANTEAFF TGTGCCAGCAGTTACTCGGGTGTCAGGGCGAACACTGAAGCTTTCTTT
- - TRBJ2-3 TRBV27 CASSVQGISTDTQYF TGTGCCAGCAGTGTTCAGGGAATTAGCACAGATACGCAGTATTTT
TRBD2 - TRBJ2-3 TRBV7-3 CASTGTSGSTGPDTQYF TGTGCCAGCACCGGGACTAGCGGGAGCACCGGACCAGATACGCAGTATTTT
TRBD1 - TRBJ2-7 TRBV27 CASSPPGQPYEQYF TGTGCCAGCAGTCCCCCGGGACAGCCCTACGAGCAGTACTTC
- - TRBJ2-5 TRBV28 CASSFGGGGTQYF TGTGCCAGCAGTTTCGGGGGAGGTGGGACCCAGTACTTC
TRBD1 - TRBJ2-7 TRBV29-1 CSAERTGGYEQYF TGCAGCGCCGAACGGACAGGGGGCTACGAGCAGTACTTC
- - TRBJ1-3 TRBV4-1 CASSRSGGASSRSGNTIYF TGCGCCAGCAGTCGGAGTGGGGGGGCCTCCTCGAGATCTGGAAACACCATATATTTT
- - TRBJ2-2 TRBV30 CAHARGSETGELFF TGTGCCCACGCCAGGGGCTCTGAGACCGGGGAGCTGTTTTTT
- - TRBJ2-7 TRBV12-3/TRBV12-4 CATDRRSSYEQYF TGTGCCACCGATAGGCGGTCGTCCTACGAGCAGTACTTC
TRBD2 few TRBJ2-1 TRBV6-2/TRBV6-3 CASSYEAGDEQFF TGTGCCAGCAGTTACGAGGCGGGGGATGAGCAGTTCTTC
- few TRBJ1-5 TRBV27 CASKVQGSNQPQHF TGTGCCAGCAAGGTACAGGGAAGCAATCAGCCCCAGCATTTT
- few TRBJ2-7 TRBV2 CASSDSGGAIFEQYF TGTGCCAGCAGTGATTCGGGGGGCGCGATATTCGAGCAGTACTTC
TRBD1 - TRBJ1-5 TRBV20-1 CSASRTGGYHQPQHF TGCAGTGCTAGTCGGACAGGGGGTTACCATCAGCCCCAGCATTTT
- - TRBJ2-5 TRBV19 CASRMGSANPETQYF TGTGCCAGTCGGATGGGGAGTGCCAACCCGGAGACCCAGTACTTC
TRBD1 - TRBJ1-3 TRBV7-6 CASSINRGRTGNTIYF TGTGCCAGCAGTATAAACAGGGGGAGGACTGGAAACACCATATATTTT
- once TRBJ1-2 TRBV2 CASSLRGADGYTF TGTGCCAGCAGCCTTAGGGGCGCAGATGGCTACACCTTC
TRBD2 - TRBJ2-3 TRBV4-3 CASSQDTGLAVTDTQYF TGCGCCAGCAGCCAAGATACGGGACTAGCGGTCACAGATACGCAGTATTTT
TRBD1 - TRBJ2-7 TRBV7-3 CASSWGQGPYEQYF TGTGCCAGCAGCTGGGGACAGGGGCCCTACGAGCAGTACTTC
- once TRBJ2-7 TRBV28 CASIPGQSYEQYF TGTGCCAGCATCCCCGGACAGTCCTACGAGCAGTACTTC
- - TRBJ2-3 TRBV6-4 CASSVQGGSGTDTQYF TGTGCCAGCAGTGTTCAAGGGGGATCTGGGACAGATACGCAGTATTTT
- - TRBJ1-5 TRBV25-1 CASSGGGGNQPQHF TGTGCCAGCAGTGGTGGGGGGGGCAATCAGCCCCAGCATTTT
- few TRBJ2-7 TRBV11-2 CASSSWGLYSYEQYF TGTGCCAGCAGCTCCTGGGGGCTATACTCCTACGAGCAGTACTTC
TRBD1 - TRBJ2-1 TRBV7-9 CASSFGTGGNEQFF TGTGCCAGCAGCTTCGGGACAGGGGGCAATGAGCAGTTCTTC
TRBD1 - TRBJ2-7 TRBV6-5 CASRYTGAPSYEQYF TGTGCCAGCAGATACACAGGGGCCCCTTCCTACGAGCAGTACTTC
- - TRBJ1-1 TRBV5-1 CASSLVVGRDTEAFF TGCGCCAGCAGCTTGGTTGTGGGGAGGGACACTGAAGCTTTCTTT
TRBD1 - TRBJ1-2 TRBV3-1/TRBV3-2 CASSPQGYGYTF TGTGCCAGCAGCCCACAGGGGTATGGCTACACCTTC
TRBD2 many TRBJ2-5 TRBV6-2/TRBV6-3 CASSYARLAKETQYF TGTGCCAGCAGTTACGCCCGACTAGCGAAAGAGACCCAGTACTTC
- - TRBJ1-5 TRBV27 CASSFRQAIGPQHF TGTGCCAGCAGTTTCCGACAGGCCATTGGGCCCCAGCATTTT
TRBD1 once TRBJ2-7 TRBV7-2 CASSIDRGTNEQYF TGTGCCAGCAGTATCGACAGGGGTACGAACGAGCAGTACTTC
TRBD1 - TRBJ1-2 TRBV6-2/TRBV6-3 CASSPTGRNYGYTF TGTGCCAGCAGTCCGACAGGGCGTAACTATGGCTACACCTTC
- - TRBJ1-4 TRBV6-5 CASSYRSLNEKLFF TGTGCCAGCAGTTACCGGAGTCTCAATGAAAAACTGTTTTTT
- - TRBJ2-7 TRBV24-1 CATSAPSSYEQYF TGTGCCACCAGTGCCCCGAGTTCCTACGAGCAGTACTTC
TRBD1 - TRBJ1-6 TRBV10-3 CAISRGQDNSPLHF TGTGCCATCAGCAGGGGGCAGGATAATTCACCCCTCCACTTT
- - TRBJ2-3 TRBV5-4 CASSLAATSTDTQYF TGTGCCAGCAGCTTGGCGGCGACTAGCACAGATACGCAGTATTTT
- - TRBJ2-1 TRBV4-2 CASSQIGLARNEQFF TGTGCCAGCAGCCAGATTGGGCTAGCAAGAAATGAGCAGTTCTTC
TRBD1 - TRBJ1-1 TRBV5-1 CASSLVVLGTPGQGEAFF TGCGCCAGCAGCTTGGTAGTACTGGGAACCCCGGGACAGGGTGAAGCTTTCTTT
- once TRBJ1-3 TRBV18 CASSPREPGNTIYF TGTGCCAGCTCACCGAGGGAACCCGGAAACACCATATATTTT
TRBD2 - TRBJ2-1 TRBV7-8 CASSPGTSGRVGNEQFF TGTGCCAGCAGCCCGGGGACTAGCGGGAGGGTAGGGAATGAGCAGTTCTTC
TRBD2 - TRBJ2-5 TRBV5-1 CASSLVVGLAGGETQYF TGCGCCAGCAGCTTGGTAGTCGGGCTAGCGGGAGGAGAGACCCAGTACTTC
TRBD2 - TRBJ2-1 TRBV18 CASSPSIYPGTRGSKFF TGTGCCAGCTCACCATCAATATATCCCGGGACTAGGGGTTCTAAGTTCTTC
TRBD1 many TRBJ2-7 TRBV27 CASRVTGDRYEQYF TGTGCCAGCAGGGTGACAGGGGATCGGTACGAGCAGTACTTC
TRBD1 - TRBJ2-1 TRBV19 CASSHQRTGVQNEQFF TGTGCCAGTAGCCACCAACGGACAGGGGTGCAAAATGAGCAGTTCTTC
TRBD2 - TRBJ2-5 TRBV3-1/TRBV3-2 CASSQTGGQETQYF TGTGCCAGCAGCCAGACGGGAGGGCAGGAGACCCAGTACTTC